Sequencing of this T cell receptor (beta chain) was carried out in a study of a mutant IDH1 vaccine in newly diagnosed glioma. Study in general: Patients received vaccination from 4-6 weeks after radiotherapy alone, or with temozolomide cycles. Mean patient age was around 40 years; 62.5% were male and about 40% female. Most patients had received both radiotherapy and temozolomide, the prior options being radiotherapy, temozolomide, or both. The study's findings and limits: Seemingly, top peripheral T cell clonotype changes bore no relation to pseudoprogression.

The method was immunoSEQ multiplex PCR; TCRdb's version includes in-frame clones alone and lacks a portion of them. Among about 94,000 clones listed, roughly 91% were seen once. Sample time point: week 47, end of study. The investigators gave 300 ug of mutant IDH1 20-mer peptide in each vaccine dose, together with topical imiquimod. The germline V gene has CDR1 GTSNPN and CDR2 SVGIG (reference sequence). V lost 0 bases and J lost 8, with 14 bases in between. The CDR3 runs 14 residues. In regard to this clone: Its matching antigen is unknown.

The chain couples TRBV30 to TRBJ2-1; D tentatively reads TRBD1 or TRBD2 (5 bases each). The receptor was isolated from a woman aged 45 to 65 with glioma. Sequenced material: PBMCs, taken from a glioma patient whose treatment included an IDH1 peptide vaccine. The DNA of the CDR3 is TGTGCCTGGAGTGTTGGGGCTAGCTGGGATGAGCAGTTCTTC. Protein: CAWSVGASWDEQFF.